This entry concerns a single TCR beta chain. The data are from a study of blood T cell repertoires in COVID-19. Study details: Collection of acute and convalescent COVID-19 samples took place in the United States, Italy and Spain.

This CDR3 region has 14 residues. CDR1 SEHNR and CDR2 FQNEAQ come from the germline V gene (reference sequence). V dropped 0 bases and J dropped 5 bases, with 10 bases sitting between them. Libraries were prepared by immunoSEQ multiplex PCR; TCRdb keeps only in-frame clonotypes and omits some of them. The sample has approximately 61,000 clones, roughly 84% seen once. The specimen was peripheral blood. This receptor was taken from a woman between 65 and 79 years old with acute or convalescent COVID-19. The V gene is TRBV7-9, the J gene TRBJ1-2, with D uncertain. CDR3 DNA sequence: TGTGCCAGCAGCTTAGCGGCGGTTTCTTATGGCTACACCTTC. It yields the protein CASSLAAVSYGYTF.